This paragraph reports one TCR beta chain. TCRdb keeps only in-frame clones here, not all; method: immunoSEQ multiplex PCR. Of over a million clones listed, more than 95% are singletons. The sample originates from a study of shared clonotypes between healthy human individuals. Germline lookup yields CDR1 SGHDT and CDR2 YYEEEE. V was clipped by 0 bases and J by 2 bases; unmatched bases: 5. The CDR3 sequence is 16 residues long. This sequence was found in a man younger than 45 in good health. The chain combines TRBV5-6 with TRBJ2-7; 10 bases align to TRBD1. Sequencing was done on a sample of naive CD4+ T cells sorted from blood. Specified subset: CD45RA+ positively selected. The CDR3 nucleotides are TGTGCCAGCAGCTTGGTCCCGGGACAGGGGACCTACGAGCAGTACTTC. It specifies CASSLVPGQGTYEQYF.